The clone carrying this TCR beta chain was counted a few times. The PCR had 60 Vbeta and 13 Jbeta primers. Some clones are missing from TCRdb's copy, which holds only in-frame ones; the method was immunoSEQ multiplex PCR. The sample lists around 130,000 clones; 7% to 9.5% were seen once. This sample was taken from a study of cytomegalovirus exposure and HLA in healthy donors. Germline loops: CDR1 MGHDK, CDR2 SYGVNS. There are 15 residues in the CDR3. The trim removed 2 bases at V and 1 base at J, leaving 5 bases unmatched. The clonotype comes from a woman in her 40s in good health and CMV-seropositive. Sequencing was performed on PBMCs. The J gene is TRBJ2-7, the V gene TRBV25-1, with 7 nucleotides matching TRBD2. The CDR3 region is CASSEVGRESYEQYF. The DNA of the CDR3 is TGTGCCAGCAGTGAAGTAGGGAGGGAGTCCTACGAGCAGTACTTC.